This is a list of T cell receptor beta chains from one sample in a study of neoadjuvant anti-PD-1 for oral cavity cancer. Profiling relied on immunoSEQ multiplex PCR, and the TCRdb table lists in-frame clones only, not all of them. The table has some 14,000 clones, roughly 77% seen once. The sample was PBMCs, taken after nivolumab (anti-PD-1) treatment. Source of these receptors: a person aged 35 to 85 with oral cavity squamous cell carcinoma. Each CDR3 is given with its conserved first and last residue. Fields, in order: V gene, clone size, J gene, D gene, CDR3 protein, CDR3 DNA. The D gene is left open where the match is weak. Clone size is given for some rows only: seen once, a few or many times, or a class if the clone is expanded.

V gene: TRBV19; clone size: -; J gene: TRBJ2-1; D gene: -; CDR3 protein: CASSTSASGSNEQFF; CDR3 DNA: TGTGCCAGTAGTACTAGCGCGAGTGGGTCGAATGAGCAGTTCTTC
V gene: TRBV29-1; clone size: -; J gene: TRBJ2-2; D gene: TRBD2; CDR3 protein: CSVETAGGGTGELFF; CDR3 DNA: TGCAGCGTTGAGACGGCGGGAGGGGGAACCGGGGAGCTGTTTTTT
V gene: TRBV6-6; clone size: -; J gene: TRBJ1-2; D gene: -; CDR3 protein: CASSPGRRLNYGYTF; CDR3 DNA: TGTGCCAGCAGTCCGGGACGAAGACTCAACTATGGCTACACCTTC
V gene: TRBV4-2; clone size: -; J gene: TRBJ1-1; D gene: TRBD1; CDR3 protein: CASSPPGQEAFF; CDR3 DNA: TGTGCCAGCAGCCCGCCGGGACAGGAAGCTTTCTTT
V gene: TRBV29-1; clone size: -; J gene: TRBJ2-7; D gene: -; CDR3 protein: CSVELTGSSYEQYF; CDR3 DNA: TGCAGCGTTGAACTTACGGGGAGCTCCTACGAGCAGTACTTC
V gene: TRBV6-5; clone size: -; J gene: TRBJ2-1; D gene: -; CDR3 protein: CASTMYNEQFF; CDR3 DNA: TGTGCCAGCACCATGTACAATGAGCAGTTCTTC
V gene: TRBV27; clone size: -; J gene: TRBJ2-7; D gene: -; CDR3 protein: CASLGPYYEQYF; CDR3 DNA: TGTGCCAGCCTCGGTCCGTACTACGAGCAGTACTTC
V gene: TRBV4-1; clone size: -; J gene: TRBJ1-2; D gene: -; CDR3 protein: CASSQELPPFRGYSGYTF; CDR3 DNA: TGCGCCAGCAGCCAAGAACTCCCTCCGTTTCGGGGTTACTCTGGCTACACCTTC
V gene: TRBV19; clone size: -; J gene: TRBJ2-7; D gene: -; CDR3 protein: CASSHPIQGAEQYF; CDR3 DNA: TGTGCCAGTAGCCACCCCATACAGGGAGCCGAGCAGTACTTC
V gene: TRBV6-5; clone size: -; J gene: TRBJ2-7; D gene: -; CDR3 protein: CASSYSNRYEQYF; CDR3 DNA: TGTGCCAGCAGTTACTCGAACCGGTACGAGCAGTACTTC
V gene: TRBV2; clone size: -; J gene: TRBJ2-7; D gene: TRBD1; CDR3 protein: CASSEGVYFRDREGYEQYF; CDR3 DNA: TGTGCCAGCAGTGAGGGGGTTTATTTTAGGGACAGGGAAGGCTACGAGCAGTACTTC
V gene: TRBV5-1; clone size: -; J gene: TRBJ2-7; D gene: TRBD1; CDR3 protein: CASSSHSAVTGVSYEQYF; CDR3 DNA: TGCGCCAGCAGCTCCCATTCGGCGGTGACAGGGGTCTCCTACGAGCAGTACTTC
V gene: TRBV7-2; clone size: -; J gene: TRBJ2-5; D gene: TRBD2; CDR3 protein: CASSFGLAGETQYF; CDR3 DNA: TGTGCCAGCAGCTTCGGACTAGCGGGAGAGACCCAGTACTTC
V gene: TRBV30; clone size: -; J gene: TRBJ1-2; D gene: -; CDR3 protein: CAWHGRRTNYGYTF; CDR3 DNA: TGTGCCTGGCATGGGAGAAGAACTAACTATGGCTACACCTTC
V gene: TRBV4-1; clone size: once; J gene: TRBJ1-1; D gene: -; CDR3 protein: CASRQNHMGLNTEAFF; CDR3 DNA: TGCGCCAGCAGACAAAATCACATGGGGTTGAACACTGAAGCTTTCTTT
V gene: TRBV2; clone size: -; J gene: TRBJ2-5; D gene: -; CDR3 protein: CASTWRDREETQYF; CDR3 DNA: TGTGCCAGCACTTGGCGGGACCGAGAAGAGACCCAGTACTTC
V gene: TRBV4-1; clone size: -; J gene: TRBJ1-5; D gene: TRBD1; CDR3 protein: CASSQERDRGRQPQHF; CDR3 DNA: TGCGCCAGCAGCCAAGAAAGGGACAGGGGGCGACAGCCCCAGCATTTT
V gene: TRBV4-2; clone size: -; J gene: TRBJ2-5; D gene: -; CDR3 protein: CASSQGWGRETQYF; CDR3 DNA: TGTGCCAGCAGCCAAGGTTGGGGGAGGGAGACCCAGTACTTC
V gene: TRBV7-3; clone size: -; J gene: TRBJ2-2; D gene: -; CDR3 protein: CASSFPGTGELFF; CDR3 DNA: TGTGCCAGCAGCTTCCCCGGGACCGGGGAGCTGTTTTTT
V gene: TRBV9; clone size: -; J gene: TRBJ1-1; D gene: -; CDR3 protein: CASSASGQNTEAFF; CDR3 DNA: TGTGCCAGCAGCGCCTCGGGACAGAACACTGAAGCTTTCTTT
V gene: TRBV2; clone size: -; J gene: TRBJ2-2; D gene: TRBD1; CDR3 protein: CASNGQGPNTGELFF; CDR3 DNA: TGTGCCAGCAATGGACAGGGCCCGAACACCGGGGAGCTGTTTTTT
V gene: TRBV5-1; clone size: -; J gene: TRBJ2-7; D gene: TRBD1; CDR3 protein: CASSRRDRGAEQYF; CDR3 DNA: TGCGCCAGCAGCAGGAGGGACAGGGGAGCCGAGCAGTACTTC
V gene: TRBV6-6; clone size: -; J gene: TRBJ2-5; D gene: -; CDR3 protein: CASSNHAGVMETQYF; CDR3 DNA: TGTGCCAGCAGCAACCACGCCGGAGTCATGGAGACCCAGTACTTC
V gene: TRBV9; clone size: few; J gene: TRBJ1-1; D gene: -; CDR3 protein: CATRGVGDTEAFF; CDR3 DNA: TGTGCCACCAGAGGGGTTGGGGACACTGAAGCTTTCTTT
V gene: TRBV19; clone size: -; J gene: TRBJ1-2; D gene: TRBD1; CDR3 protein: CASSIAGDRWYGYTF; CDR3 DNA: TGTGCCAGTAGTATAGCCGGGGACAGGTGGTATGGCTACACCTTC
V gene: TRBV15; clone size: -; J gene: TRBJ2-7; D gene: -; CDR3 protein: CATSRSWQGTTYEQYF; CDR3 DNA: TGTGCCACCAGCAGGTCCTGGCAGGGAACCACCTACGAGCAGTACTTC
V gene: TRBV5-1; clone size: -; J gene: TRBJ2-1; D gene: -; CDR3 protein: CASSPGQLLYNEQFF; CDR3 DNA: TGCGCCAGCAGCCCCGGACAGTTACTCTACAATGAGCAGTTCTTC
V gene: TRBV7-9; clone size: -; J gene: TRBJ2-5; D gene: TRBD1; CDR3 protein: CASSLAGTAHQETQYF; CDR3 DNA: TGTGCCAGCAGCTTAGCCGGGACAGCACATCAAGAGACCCAGTACTTC
V gene: TRBV27; clone size: -; J gene: TRBJ1-2; D gene: -; CDR3 protein: CASSGGGSSGYTF; CDR3 DNA: TGTGCCAGCAGTGGAGGGGGAAGTTCCGGCTACACCTTC
V gene: TRBV5-1; clone size: -; J gene: TRBJ2-1; D gene: TRBD2; CDR3 protein: CASSPMGLAGIEQFF; CDR3 DNA: TGCGCCAGCAGCCCGATGGGACTAGCGGGAATTGAGCAGTTCTTC
V gene: TRBV28; clone size: -; J gene: TRBJ1-2; D gene: TRBD1; CDR3 protein: CASSPAQGVGYGYTF; CDR3 DNA: TGTGCCAGCAGTCCCGCCCAGGGGGTCGGCTATGGCTACACCTTC
V gene: TRBV27; clone size: -; J gene: TRBJ2-2; D gene: -; CDR3 protein: CASSFQTGPFGELFF; CDR3 DNA: TGTGCCAGCAGTTTCCAGACCGGACCTTTTGGGGAGCTGTTTTTT
V gene: TRBV6-6; clone size: -; J gene: TRBJ2-5; D gene: -; CDR3 protein: CASSYSAVRFAQYF; CDR3 DNA: TGTGCCAGCAGTTACTCCGCGGTCCGTTTCGCCCAGTACTTC
V gene: TRBV5-1; clone size: -; J gene: TRBJ2-3; D gene: TRBD1; CDR3 protein: CASSFGTGLDTQYF; CDR3 DNA: TGCGCCAGCAGCTTCGGGACAGGGTTGGATACGCAGTATTTT
V gene: TRBV15; clone size: -; J gene: TRBJ2-1; D gene: TRBD1; CDR3 protein: CATSRVGDSSNEQFF; CDR3 DNA: TGTGCCACCAGCAGAGTGGGGGACAGTTCCAATGAGCAGTTCTTC
V gene: TRBV6-6; clone size: -; J gene: TRBJ2-7; D gene: -; CDR3 protein: CASGRVGGEQYF; CDR3 DNA: TGTGCCAGCGGCCGGGTCGGAGGCGAGCAGTACTTC
V gene: TRBV2; clone size: -; J gene: TRBJ1-1; D gene: -; CDR3 protein: CASSVQGIEAFF; CDR3 DNA: TGTGCCAGCAGCGTGCAGGGGATTGAAGCTTTCTTT
V gene: TRBV19; clone size: -; J gene: TRBJ2-6; D gene: TRBD2; CDR3 protein: CASSIDPSGSSGANVLTF; CDR3 DNA: TGTGCCAGTAGTATAGATCCAAGCGGGAGCTCTGGGGCCAACGTCCTGACTTTC
V gene: TRBV10-3; clone size: few; J gene: TRBJ2-7; D gene: TRBD2; CDR3 protein: CAIKGTSSLGYEQYF; CDR3 DNA: TGTGCCATCAAGGGGACTAGCAGTCTCGGCTACGAGCAGTACTTC
V gene: TRBV5-4; clone size: few; J gene: TRBJ2-3; D gene: -; CDR3 protein: CASSLAGARADTQYF; CDR3 DNA: TGTGCCAGCAGCTTGGCGGGGGCTCGGGCAGATACGCAGTATTTT
V gene: TRBV5-6; clone size: once; J gene: TRBJ2-5; D gene: TRBD2; CDR3 protein: CASSLALAGGPGETQYF; CDR3 DNA: TGTGCCAGCAGCTTGGCCCTAGCGGGAGGGCCAGGAGAGACCCAGTACTTC
V gene: TRBV27; clone size: -; J gene: TRBJ2-5; D gene: -; CDR3 protein: CASSLFPYLKETQYF; CDR3 DNA: TGTGCCAGCAGTTTATTTCCCTACCTCAAAGAGACCCAGTACTTC
V gene: TRBV2; clone size: -; J gene: TRBJ2-1; D gene: TRBD2; CDR3 protein: CASRERGGSYNEQFF; CDR3 DNA: TGTGCCAGCAGGGAGCGGGGAGGCTCCTACAATGAGCAGTTCTTC
V gene: TRBV4-1; clone size: -; J gene: TRBJ1-1; D gene: -; CDR3 protein: CASSQQGRTEAFF; CDR3 DNA: TGCGCCAGCAGCCAACAGGGAAGGACTGAAGCTTTCTTT
V gene: TRBV5-4; clone size: -; J gene: TRBJ1-3; D gene: TRBD1; CDR3 protein: CASSVQPGTEGGNTIYF; CDR3 DNA: TGTGCCAGCAGCGTACAGCCCGGGACAGAAGGTGGAAACACCATATATTTT
V gene: TRBV4-1; clone size: -; J gene: TRBJ1-1; D gene: TRBD1; CDR3 protein: CASSSTGTVYTEAFF; CDR3 DNA: TGCGCCAGCAGCTCAACCGGGACAGTTTACACTGAAGCTTTCTTT
V gene: TRBV6-1; clone size: once; J gene: TRBJ1-5; D gene: -; CDR3 protein: CASSEWGTNQPQHF; CDR3 DNA: TGTGCCAGCAGTGAATGGGGCACCAATCAGCCCCAGCATTTT
V gene: TRBV25-1; clone size: -; J gene: TRBJ1-1; D gene: TRBD1; CDR3 protein: CASSSGGWTMNTEAFF; CDR3 DNA: TGTGCCAGCAGCTCAGGGGGTTGGACCATGAACACTGAAGCTTTCTTT
V gene: TRBV4-2; clone size: -; J gene: TRBJ2-1; D gene: -; CDR3 protein: CASSPKLRAYNEQFF; CDR3 DNA: TGTGCCAGCAGTCCTAAGCTGAGGGCCTACAATGAGCAGTTCTTC
V gene: TRBV11-2; clone size: -; J gene: TRBJ2-7; D gene: -; CDR3 protein: CASRYIRGRSSYEQYF; CDR3 DNA: TGTGCCAGCAGATACATCAGGGGAAGGAGTTCCTACGAGCAGTACTTC
V gene: TRBV27; clone size: -; J gene: TRBJ1-1; D gene: -; CDR3 protein: CASFLQGARGEVTEAFF; CDR3 DNA: TGTGCCAGCTTCCTACAGGGCGCCAGGGGAGAAGTCACTGAAGCTTTCTTT
V gene: TRBV7-9; clone size: -; J gene: TRBJ1-2; D gene: -; CDR3 protein: CASSFSKDSLRGYTF; CDR3 DNA: TGTGCCAGCAGCTTCTCCAAGGACAGCTTACGGGGCTACACCTTC
V gene: TRBV27; clone size: -; J gene: TRBJ1-1; D gene: TRBD1; CDR3 protein: CASSPNRQGAAEAFF; CDR3 DNA: TGTGCCAGCAGTCCTAATCGACAGGGGGCGGCTGAAGCTTTCTTT
V gene: TRBV5-6; clone size: -; J gene: TRBJ1-1; D gene: -; CDR3 protein: CASQGGTYLNTEAFF; CDR3 DNA: TGTGCCAGCCAAGGGGGGACGTACCTGAACACTGAAGCTTTCTTT
V gene: TRBV2; clone size: -; J gene: TRBJ2-7; D gene: -; CDR3 protein: CAVVYRTYEQYF; CDR3 DNA: TGTGCCGTGGTGTACAGGACCTACGAGCAGTACTTC
V gene: TRBV27; clone size: once; J gene: TRBJ1-1; D gene: -; CDR3 protein: CASSRQQGTEAFF; CDR3 DNA: TGTGCCAGCAGTCGCCAACAGGGAACTGAAGCTTTCTTT
V gene: TRBV7-9; clone size: -; J gene: TRBJ2-4; D gene: TRBD2; CDR3 protein: CASSSRTSGRQGNIQYF; CDR3 DNA: TGTGCCAGCAGCTCCAGGACTAGCGGGAGGCAAGGAAACATTCAGTACTTC